The sequence of this TCR beta chain was determined in a study of T-cell reconstitution after alpha-beta-depleted transplantation in children. Study results and caveats: After transplant, high TCRbeta diversity at day 60 in some patients arose from surviving recipient T cells and thymic progenitors.

Trimming cost V 2 bases and J 5 bases, with 12 bases left between them. The length of the CDR3 is 14 residues. CDR1 LGHDT and CDR2 YNNKEL come from the germline V gene (reference sequence). The TCRbeta library was prepared with unique molecular identifiers. MiXCR was run by TCRdb on the PCR reads, yielding one entry per CDR3 protein. Among about 420,000 distinct CDR3 sequences listed, 15% to 20% were seen once. This clonotype was recorded at least ten times. Its target is unknown. The gene calls are TRBV3-1 and TRBJ2-5, with D tentatively TRBD1 (6 bases). The source was PBMCs, mostly from graft donor cells, collected 360 days after TCRalphabeta/CD19-depleted stem cell transplant. This TCR was sampled from a boy in the first two years of life who had a stem cell transplant for Wiskott-Aldrich syndrome, so the T cells may come from the graft donor. The CDR3 here is CASSQSTGWETQYF. The CDR3 bases are TGTGCCAGCAGCCAATCCACAGGGTGGGAGACCCAGTACTTC.